The rows below give T cell receptor beta chains drawn from one sample of a study of technical replicates of blood from several donors. Assay used: immunoSEQ multiplex PCR; TCRdb lists only in-frame clones, some missing. The data contain 80,000 or so clones, 90% to 96% of them seen just once; the ten biggest clones take up about 0.36%. Sequencing input: T cells isolated from PBMCs. Every receptor here comes from a human donor in good health. The CDR3 runs from the conserved cysteine through the conserved F or W. The D gene is left open where the match is weak. Rows may omit the clone size; those that give it use once, few, many or a size class.

v_call	clone_size	j_call	d_call	cdr3_nt	cdr3_aa
TRBV6-4	-	TRBJ2-3	TRBD2	TGTGCCAGCAGTACTAGCGGGAGGGATACGCAGTATTTT	CASSTSGRDTQYF
TRBV10-3	few	TRBJ2-5	-	TGTGCCATCAGTGAGGCTACCGCGGAGACCCAGTACTTC	CAISEATAETQYF
TRBV4-1	-	TRBJ1-1	TRBD1	TGCGCCAGCAGCCACCGGGACAGGTTGAACACTGAAGCTTTCTTT	CASSHRDRLNTEAFF
TRBV6-6	-	TRBJ2-1	TRBD2	TGTGCCAGCAGTAAACTAGCGGGAGCGGGGAATGAGCAGTTCTTC	CASSKLAGAGNEQFF
TRBV10-3	-	TRBJ2-7	-	TGTGCCATCAGTGAACAGCAGAGCTCCTACGAGCAGTACTTC	CAISEQQSSYEQYF
TRBV12-1	-	TRBJ1-2	-	TGTGCCAGCAGCTTTTTTGGCAGGGGGCGTTGTGGCTACACCTTC	CASSFFGRGRCGYTF
TRBV11-3	-	TRBJ1-4	-	TGTGCCAGCAGCTTCGAGGGGACCAGGGGTGAAAAACTGTTTTTT	CASSFEGTRGEKLFF
TRBV29-1	-	TRBJ2-7	-	TGCAGCGTTTCTCGGGGGTATAATGGCGAGCAGTACTTC	CSVSRGYNGEQYF
TRBV28	-	TRBJ2-1	-	TGTGCCAGCAGTTGGAGGACTACAAGCTCCTACAATGAGCAGTTCTTC	CASSWRTTSSYNEQFF
TRBV30	-	TRBJ2-7	-	TGTGCCTGGAGGGTATTTCCCTACTCCTACGAGCAGTACTTC	CAWRVFPYSYEQYF
TRBV18	-	TRBJ1-1	-	TGTGCCAGCTCACCAGTACAGGTTGATATGAACACTGAAGCTTTCTTT	CASSPVQVDMNTEAFF
TRBV6-1	few	TRBJ1-5	-	TGTGCCAGCAGTGAGGACTATAGCAATCAGCCCCAGCATTTT	CASSEDYSNQPQHF
TRBV27	-	TRBJ2-7	TRBD1	TGTGCCAGCAGTCCCAATTGGGGACAGGCCGCCTACGAGCAGTACTTC	CASSPNWGQAAYEQYF